This entry lists 24 T cell receptor beta chains sequenced from one sample in a study of shared clonotypes between healthy human individuals. Measured with immunoSEQ multiplex PCR; TCRdb has only the in-frame clones, and not every one. This table holds about 2 million clones, 90% to 95% found once. Specimen: naive CD4+ T cells sorted from blood. Regarding subset: CD45RA+ positively selected. The receptors were sampled from a man between 18 and 29 years old in good health.

The chain joins TRBV4-3 to TRBJ2-1, with 8 bases lining up with TRBD1. The CDR3 loop spans 15 amino acids. Per the germline V gene, CDR1 is LGHNA and CDR2 is YSLEER. J gave up 6 bases and V 3 bases, and 7 bases lay outside the gene matches. The CDR3 sequence is CASSQADRGGNEQFF. The CDR3 region has the DNA TGCGCCAGCAGCCAGGCCGACAGGGGTGGCAATGAGCAGTTCTTC.

The J gene is TRBJ2-5, the V gene TRBV5-4; D may match TRBD1 or TRBD2 (5 bases each). This CDR3 has 15 amino acids. The germline gives CDR1 SGHNT, CDR2 YYREEE (reference sequence). Trimming shortened V by 4 bases and J by 7 bases, and 20 bases separated the two germline ends. The CDR3 coding sequence is TGTGCCAGCAGCGCGTCGGGGCGGGCAATTGGGACCCAGTACTTC. Translated, it gives CASSASGRAIGTQYF.

This chain uses TRBV7-9 with TRBJ2-2, with TRBD1 matching over 9 bases. The CDR3 consists of 14 residues. V shed 4 bases, J shed 9 bases, and the junction held 6 bases outside the gene matches. Germline CDR1 reads SEHNR; CDR2 reads FQNEAQ (reference sequence). The CDR3 sequence: CASSSGQGWWELFF. In DNA, the CDR3 is TGTGCCAGCAGCTCCGGACAGGGGTGGTGGGAGCTGTTTTTT.

For this clone: Different DNA sequences within this sample yield the same CDR3. This chain links TRBV7-2 with TRBJ2-7; 7 nucleotides match TRBD1. Germline CDR1 and CDR2: SGHTA and FQGNSA. J gave up 2 bases and V 1 base, and 5 bases lay outside the gene matches. The CDR3 sequence is 15 residues long. CDR3: CASSLGQGNTYEQYF. Here the CDR3 DNA reads TGTGCCAGCAGCTTAGGACAGGGAAATACCTACGAGCAGTACTTC.

This chain links TRBV18 with TRBJ2-7; 8 bases fit TRBD1. Germline V gives CDR1 KGHSH, CDR2 LQKENI. J was trimmed by 3 bases and V by 3 bases; bases with no gene match: 4. The CDR3 is 14 amino acids. The CDR3, as DNA: TGTGCCAGCTCACCGTGGACAGGGTTCTACGAGCAGTACTTC. Its protein is CASSPWTGFYEQYF.

The rearrangement uses TRBV7-2 and TRBJ2-7; D unresolved. CDR1 SGHTA and CDR2 FQGNSA come from the germline V gene. V dropped 0 bases and J dropped 4 bases, with 7 bases sitting between them. The CDR3 sequence is 13 residues long. This CDR3 reads CASSLAWVYEQYF. CDR3 sequence (DNA): TGTGCCAGCAGCTTAGCATGGGTTTACGAGCAGTACTTC.

On this clone: Distinct nucleotide sequences in the sample also encode this CDR3. The rearrangement links TRBV6-1 to TRBJ1-2; maybe TRBD1 (5 bases). The CDR3 has 12 amino acids. The V end was cut by 4 bases, the J end by 5 bases, with 8 bases between. Germline V CDR1 and CDR2: MNHNS, SASEGT. The CDR3 loop reads CASSGQGYGYTF. The DNA of the CDR3 is TGTGCCAGCAGTGGTCAGGGTTATGGCTACACCTTC.

V and J are TRBV28 and TRBJ1-1, with 8 bases that match TRBD1. Germline trimming cut 5 bases from V and 10 bases from J; bases unmatched to any gene: 9. This CDR3 contains 13 residues. The germline V gene encodes CDR1 MDHEN and CDR2 SYDVKM. CDR3 in amino acids: CASSLNGQGTAFF. The CDR3 DNA reads as TGTGCCAGCAGTCTGAACGGACAGGGTACAGCTTTCTTT.

The gene calls are TRBV11-2 and TRBJ1-6, with TRBD1 identical over 7 bases. Germline assignment: CDR1 SGHAT and CDR2 FQNNGV. The CDR3 contains 16 residues. V gave up 0 bases and J gave up 9 bases; unmatched junction bases: 8. Written as DNA, the CDR3 is TGTGCCAGCAGCTTAGAGGGGAGGGGGCCGATTTCACCCCTCCACTTT. Translated: CASSLEGRGPISPLHF. Variable domain in full (rest from reference TRBV11-2 and TRBJ1-6): EAGVAQSPRYKIIEKRQSVAFWCNPISGHATLYWYQQILGQGPKLLIQFQNNGVVDDSQLPKDRFSAERLKGVDSTLKIQPAKLEDSAVYLCASSLEGRGPISPLHFGNGTRLTVT.

V gene TRBV7-3 combines with J gene TRBJ2-3; no definite D call. Germline CDR1 is SGHTA and CDR2 is FQGTGA. V lost 6 bases, J lost 0 bases, and 13 bases lay in between. This CDR3 is 15 amino acids long. The CDR3 loop reads CASSLASSSTDTQYF. As DNA, the CDR3 is TGTGCCAGCAGTTTGGCGTCCTCTAGCACAGATACGCAGTATTTT. The full variable domain, in which reference TRBV7-3 and TRBJ2-3 provide the parts outside the CDR3, is GAGVSQTPSNKVTEKGKYVELRCDPISGHTALYWYRQSLGQGPEFLIYFQGTGAADDSGLPNDRFFAVRPEGSVSTLKIQRTERGDSAVYLCASSLASSSTDTQYFGPGTRLTVL.

Note on this clone: A much larger clone differs by one base, so this may be a read error. Different DNA sequences within this sample yield the same CDR3. The chain is built from TRBV7-8 and TRBJ1-1; D is unresolved. The V end was cut by 3 bases, the J end by 0 bases, with 5 bases between. Per germline, CDR1 SGHVS and CDR2 FQNEAQ. CDR3 length equals 13 residues. The CDR3 is CASSLELNTEAFF. CDR3 DNA sequence: TGTGCCAGCAGCTTGGAGCTGAACACTGAAGCTTTCTTT.

The chain is built from TRBV5-4 and TRBJ1-2; D uncertain. This CDR3 spans 13 amino acids. In germline, CDR1 is SGHNT, CDR2 YYREEE (reference sequence). The V end lost 3 bases, the J end lost 0 bases, and 6 bases lay between the germline ends. CDR3 nucleotides: TGTGCCAGCAGCTCGACAACTAACTATGGCTACACCTTC. This sequence encodes CASSSTTNYGYTF.

The V call is TRBV5-4, the J call TRBJ2-5; D remains ambiguous. The ends were cut back, 2 bases at V and 0 bases at J, with 11 bases in the middle. The CDR3 extends over 15 amino acids. Germline V lookup: CDR1 SGHNT, CDR2 YYREEE (reference sequence). Here the CDR3 reads CASSLGLTNQETQYF. The DNA for the CDR3 is TGTGCCAGCAGCTTAGGATTAACGAACCAAGAGACCCAGTACTTC.

The V and J genes are TRBV5-1 and TRBJ2-3, with D perhaps TRBD1 or TRBD2 (5 bases each). The V end was cut by 0 bases, the J end by 4 bases, with 15 bases between. The CDR3 is 16 residues long. The germline V gene encodes CDR1 SGHRS and CDR2 YFSETQ. In DNA, the CDR3 is TGCGCCAGCAGCTTGGATGGGGGTATAAATTCAGATACGCAGTATTTT. Its translation is CASSLDGGINSDTQYF.

As for this clone: Within the sample, other DNA sequences also encode this same CDR3. V gene TRBV7-2 combines with J gene TRBJ2-5, with unresolved D. With 5 bases removed from V and 5 bases from J, the gap between germline ends came to 9 bases. CDR1 is SGHTA and CDR2 is FQGNSA in the germline V gene. This CDR3 spans 12 amino acids. In nucleotides, the CDR3 is TGTGCCAGCAGCCTCGTCTCGGAGACCCAGTACTTC. The encoded protein is CASSLVSETQYF.

This clone appeared a single time. The chain employs TRBV19 and TRBJ2-2, with D tentatively TRBD2 (5 bases). CDR1 and CDR2 from the germline V gene are LNHDA and SQIVND (reference sequence). The V end was cut by 7 bases, the J end by 0 bases, with 9 bases between. The CDR3 spans 14 residues. The CDR3 is CASTAAANTGELFF. CDR3 nucleotide sequence: TGTGCCAGTACAGCGGCAGCGAACACCGGGGAGCTGTTTTTT.

This clone was picked up one time. The J gene is TRBJ1-2, the V gene TRBV30, with D perhaps matching TRBD1 (6 bases). Germline values: CDR1 GTSNPN, CDR2 SVGIG (reference sequence). The CDR3 has 13 residues. Deletions cut 4 bases from V and 5 bases from J, with 14 bases between. CDR3 sequence: CAWNLGGKYGYTF. The CDR3 DNA reads TGTGCCTGGAACCTAGGGGGGAAATATGGCTACACCTTC.

The chain uses TRBV4-1 and TRBJ2-7, with D perhaps TRBD1 (6 bases). Germline V gene lookup returns CDR1 MGHRA and CDR2 YSYEKL. This CDR3 contains 14 residues. Trimming left V 0 bases short and J 7 bases short, with 13 bases between. In DNA form, the CDR3 reads TGCGCCAGCAGCCAAGATCGAACAGGGTGGGAGCAGTACTTC. The encoded protein is CASSQDRTGWEQYF.

CDR3 protein: CASSPGRLNSPLHF. The CDR3 DNA is TGTGCCAGCTCACCGGGACGATTAAATTCACCCCTCCACTTT. The V and J genes are TRBV18 and TRBJ1-6, with a tentative D call TRBD1 (5 bases). V dropped 3 bases and J dropped 7 bases, with 10 bases sitting between them. The germline V gene has CDR1 KGHSH and CDR2 LQKENI. This CDR3 comprises 14 residues. Together with reference TRBV18 and TRBJ1-6, the CDR3 gives the full variable domain: NAGVMQNPRHLVRRRGQEARLRCSPMKGHSHVYWYRQLPEEGLKFMVYLQKENIIDESGMPKERFSAEFPKEGPSILRIQQVVRGDSAAYFCASSPGRLNSPLHFGNGTRLTVT.

This sequence joins TRBV5-1 and TRBJ2-7, with 10 bases fitting TRBD2. CDR3 length: 17 amino acids. V was pared by 4 bases and J by 3 bases, with 13 bases of the junction left unmatched. The germline V gene has CDR1 SGHRS and CDR2 YFSETQ. This CDR3 reads CASSPGTGSGGLYEQYF. CDR3 nucleotides: TGCGCCAGCAGCCCCGGCACGGGTAGCGGGGGGCTCTACGAGCAGTACTTC.

The chain links TRBV9 to TRBJ2-1, with D unclear. Germline CDR1 and CDR2: SGDLS and YYNGEE. This CDR3 comprises 15 residues. Trimming stripped 0 bases from V and 1 base from J, with 8 bases between. CDR3 bases: TGTGCCAGCAGCGTAGAGGCCGGTTCCTACAATGAGCAGTTCTTC. It yields the protein CASSVEAGSYNEQFF.

The chain recombines TRBV5-1 with TRBJ2-1; tentative D call: TRBD1 (5 bases). There are 14 residues in the CDR3. V was clipped by 4 bases and J by 4 bases, with 12 bases between them. Germline V gives CDR1 SGHRS, CDR2 YFSETQ. In DNA form, the CDR3 reads TGCGCCAGCAGCCAGGAAACAGGTTACAATGAGCAGTTCTTC. As protein: CASSQETGYNEQFF.

The chain has TRBV27 and TRBJ1-4; no clear D. The V gene's germline CDR1 is MNHEY and CDR2 SMNVEV (reference sequence). The CDR3 has 17 amino acids. Trimming cost V 6 bases and J 3 bases, with 20 bases left between them. The CDR3 sequence is CASSPVGSPQANEKLFF. As DNA, the CDR3 is TGTGCCAGCAGCCCCGTTGGGAGTCCCCAAGCTAATGAAAAACTGTTTTTT. Based on the CDR3 plus reference TRBV27 and TRBJ1-4, the full variable domain is EAQVTQNPRYLITVTGKKLTVTCSQNMNHEYMSWYRQDPGLGLRQIYYSMNVEVTDKGDVPEGYKVSRKEKRNFPLILESPSPNQTSLYFCASSPVGSPQANEKLFFGSGTQLSVL.

The chain employs TRBV27 and TRBJ1-1, with 7 bases that match TRBD1. The V gene's germline CDR1 is MNHEY and CDR2 SMNVEV (reference sequence). This CDR3 is 15 amino acids long. V trimming: 5 bases; J trimming: 10 bases; junction bases outside the gene matches: 16. DNA of the CDR3: TGTGCCAGCAGTCTCGACAGGGTGGGAGTTTTCGGAGCTTTCTTT. Translated, it gives CASSLDRVGVFGAFF.